This T cell receptor beta chain was captured by sequencing in a study of naive and memory T cell subsets. Germline CDR1 MNHNS, CDR2 SASEGT. The germline V and J ends were trimmed by 8 bases and 4 bases, with 27 bases remaining between them. The CDR3 is 18 residues long. In its sample, this clonotype was seen a few times. An equimolar mix of two oligonucleotides served as the beta constant-region primer for TRBC1 and TRBC2. Four rounds of PCR amplified the ligated cDNA using nested alpha and beta constant-region primers plus SP2. TCRdb analysed the UMI-ligation and nested PCR reads with MiXCR anew, one entry per CDR3 protein. This table has around 110,000 distinct CDR3 sequences, 35% to 40% appearing once.

The sample comprised central memory CD4+ T cells from blood. The sequence derives from a human donor in good health. The chain employs TRBV6-1 and TRBJ2-1; the D gene is possibly TRBD2 (6 bases). CDR3 nucleotides: TGTGCCAGCGGTCCGGGACTCCACCTGGTTTTGGTTTACAATGAGCAGTTCTTC. It is translated as CASGPGLHLVLVYNEQFF.